The TCR beta chain described here comes from a study of beta chain features in type 1 diabetes. Study observations and caveats: Fewer junction insertions and more nucleotide deletions appeared in type 1 diabetes patients. TCRB CDR3s from Type 1 diabetes patients were moderately but significantly shorter in all four CD4+ subsets. A greater similarity of naive, central memory and Treg TCRB repertoires was seen among patients than among healthy donors.

The germline V gene encodes CDR1 KGHSH and CDR2 LQKENI. V was shortened by 6 bases and J by 0 bases, with 12 bases between the two germline ends. The CDR3 is 14 residues long. Expressed TCRB transcripts were sequenced because the isolated RNA had all been reverse transcribed beforehand. An average of about 3.57 million reads was obtained for naive, central memory and regulatory T cell samples. Repertoires were generated with immunoSEQ multiplex PCR, while TCRdb's copy carries only in-frame clones and drops some. The sample holds 600,000 to 700,000 clones, roughly an eighth seen once. A remark on this clone: What it binds is not known. Other DNA sequences from this sample encode an identical CDR3 as well.

The source material was naive CD4+ T cells from blood. This sequence was found in a man aged 25 to 45 with type 1 diabetes. The V and J genes are TRBV18 and TRBJ2-7; D tentatively reads TRBD1 or TRBD2 (5 bases each). In nucleotides, the CDR3 is TGTGCCAGCTCTCCCGGGACGGACTCCTACGAGCAGTACTTC. Protein sequence: CASSPGTDSYEQYF.